This T cell receptor beta chain is drawn from a study of CD8 T cells in ankylosing spondylitis. There are many counts of this clonotype. The antigen is undetermined. TCRdb re-analysed the 5' RACE reads in MiXCR, keeping a single row per CDR3 protein. The sample holds approximately 180,000 distinct CDR3 sequences, 15% to 20% seen once. V was clipped by 8 bases and J by 6 bases; unmatched bases: 9. The CDR3 is made up of 14 amino acids. From germline, CDR1 is SNHLY and CDR2 FYNNEI. Study findings and constraints: Reported data indicate significant enrichment of disease-linked clones within matched ankylosing spondylitis synovial fluid. Researchers report that disease-linked clones proved CD8+ and relatively rare in peripheral blood. A subset of motif variants has previously been described in the synovial fluid and blood of reactive arthritis.

The chain is built from TRBV2 and TRBJ2-2, with TRBD1 identical over 7 bases. The specimen sequenced was blood, either unsorted or a sorted T cell fraction (not recorded which). The sequence came from a male donor aged 5 to 29 with ankylosing spondylitis or in good health (not recorded which). The CDR3 is CASSNRGRAGELFF. The CDR3 DNA is TGTGCCAGCTCGAACAGGGGAAGAGCCGGGGAGCTGTTTTTT.